This T cell receptor beta chain was obtained from a study of shared T cell receptors in the human thymus. Profiling relied on immunoSEQ multiplex PCR, and the TCRdb table lists in-frame clones only, not all of them. Of more than 550,000 clones in the sample, roughly 85% were seen once. V gave up 0 bases and J gave up 6 bases, with 18 bases separating them. This CDR3 is built from 17 residues. Looked up from germline, CDR1 is MGHRA and CDR2 is YSYEKL. These data were also reused for a study on human thymus T cells. Turning to that study: In corrective heart surgery, resections were taken, and these provided the thymus tissue. Gene usage (both V and J) appeared biased in thymic and blood repertoires. Related reports documented highly overlapping thymic repertoires among unrelated individuals.

This receptor was identified in a girl under three years old with a congenital heart defect. Sequenced material: thymocytes. The chain links TRBV4-1 to TRBJ1-3; D perhaps matches TRBD1 (6 bases). Here the CDR3 reads CASSQDVEAGAANTIYF. The CDR3 DNA reads as TGCGCCAGCAGCCAAGATGTTGAAGCAGGGGCTGCAAACACCATATATTTT.